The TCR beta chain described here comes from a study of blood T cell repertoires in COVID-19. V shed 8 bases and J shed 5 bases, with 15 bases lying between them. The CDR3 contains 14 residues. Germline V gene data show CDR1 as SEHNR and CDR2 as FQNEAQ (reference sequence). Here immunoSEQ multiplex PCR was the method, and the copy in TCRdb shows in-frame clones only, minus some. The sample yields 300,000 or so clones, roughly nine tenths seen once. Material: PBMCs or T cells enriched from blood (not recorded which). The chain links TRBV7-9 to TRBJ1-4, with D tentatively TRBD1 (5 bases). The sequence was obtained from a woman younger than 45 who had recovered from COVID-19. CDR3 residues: CASGRTGRNEKLFF. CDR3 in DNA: TGTGCCAGCGGGAGGACGGGACGAAATGAAAAACTGTTTTTT.